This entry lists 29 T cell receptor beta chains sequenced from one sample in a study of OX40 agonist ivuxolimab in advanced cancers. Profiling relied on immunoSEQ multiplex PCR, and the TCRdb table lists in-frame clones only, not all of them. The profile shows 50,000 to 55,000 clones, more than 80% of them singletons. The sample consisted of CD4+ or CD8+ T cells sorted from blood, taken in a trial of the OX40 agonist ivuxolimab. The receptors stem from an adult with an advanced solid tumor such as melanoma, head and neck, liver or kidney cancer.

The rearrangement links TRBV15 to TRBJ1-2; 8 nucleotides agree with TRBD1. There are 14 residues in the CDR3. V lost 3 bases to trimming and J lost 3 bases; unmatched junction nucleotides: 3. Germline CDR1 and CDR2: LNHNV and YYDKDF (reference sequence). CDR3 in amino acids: CATSRDRAYYGYTF. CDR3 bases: TGTGCCACCAGCAGGGACAGGGCCTACTATGGCTACACCTTC. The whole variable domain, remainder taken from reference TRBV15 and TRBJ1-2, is DAMVIQNPRYQVTQFGKPVTLSCSQTLNHNVMYWYQQKSSQAPKLLFHYYDKDFNNEADTPDNFQSRRPNTSFCFLDIRSPGLGDTAMYLCATSRDRAYYGYTFGSGTRLTVV.

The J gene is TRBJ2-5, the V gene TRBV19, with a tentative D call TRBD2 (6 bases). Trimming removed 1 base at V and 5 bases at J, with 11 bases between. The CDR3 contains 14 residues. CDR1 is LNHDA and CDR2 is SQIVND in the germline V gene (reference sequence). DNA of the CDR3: TGTGCCAGTAGTATAGCGGGAGAGGCGGAGACCCAGTACTTC. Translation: CASSIAGEAETQYF. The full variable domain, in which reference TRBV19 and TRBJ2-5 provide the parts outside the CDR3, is DGGITQSPKYLFRKEGQNVTLSCEQNLNHDAMYWYRQDPGQGLRLIYYSQIVNDFQKGDIAEGYSVSREKKESFPLTVTSAQKNPTAFYLCASSIAGEAETQYFGPGTRLLVL.

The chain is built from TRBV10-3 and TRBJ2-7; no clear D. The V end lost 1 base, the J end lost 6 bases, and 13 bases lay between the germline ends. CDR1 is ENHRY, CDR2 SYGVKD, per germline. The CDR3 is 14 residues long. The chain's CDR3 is CAISELVESGEQYF. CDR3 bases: TGTGCCATCAGTGAGTTGGTAGAATCAGGCGAGCAGTACTTC.

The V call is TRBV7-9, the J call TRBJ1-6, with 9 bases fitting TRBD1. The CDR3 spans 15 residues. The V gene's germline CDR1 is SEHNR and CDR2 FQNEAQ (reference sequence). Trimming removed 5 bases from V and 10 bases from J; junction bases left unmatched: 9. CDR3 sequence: CASSPGDREKSPLHF. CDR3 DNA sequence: TGTGCCAGCAGCCCCGGGGACAGGGAAAAATCACCCCTCCACTTT.

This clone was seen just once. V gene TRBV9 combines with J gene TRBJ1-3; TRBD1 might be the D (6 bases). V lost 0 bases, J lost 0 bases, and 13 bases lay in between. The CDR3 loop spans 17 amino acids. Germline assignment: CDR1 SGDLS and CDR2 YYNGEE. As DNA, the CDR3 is TGTGCCAGCAGCGTAGCGGAGGACAGTCTCTCTGGAAACACCATATATTTT. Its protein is CASSVAEDSLSGNTIYF.

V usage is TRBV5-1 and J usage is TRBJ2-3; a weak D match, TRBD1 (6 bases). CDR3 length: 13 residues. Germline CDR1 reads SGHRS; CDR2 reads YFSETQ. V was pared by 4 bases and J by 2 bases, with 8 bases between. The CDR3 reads CASSGDNTDTQYF. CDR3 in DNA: TGCGCCAGCAGCGGGGACAACACAGATACGCAGTATTTT.

The chain's CDR3 is CASRRAGGGTDTQYF. DNA of the CDR3: TGTGCCAGCAGGAGAGCGGGGGGGGGCACAGATACGCAGTATTTT. V is TRBV2 and J is TRBJ2-3, with 10 bases identical to TRBD2. This CDR3 region has 15 residues. V lost 6 bases and J lost 1; bases outside the gene matches: 4. The germline gives CDR1 SNHLY, CDR2 FYNNEI.

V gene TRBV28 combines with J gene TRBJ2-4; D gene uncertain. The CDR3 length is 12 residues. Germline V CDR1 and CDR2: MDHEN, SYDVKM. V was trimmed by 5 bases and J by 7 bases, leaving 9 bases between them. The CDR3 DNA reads TGTGCCAGCAGTCAAGGGTTCAACATTCAGTACTTC. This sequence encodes CASSQGFNIQYF.

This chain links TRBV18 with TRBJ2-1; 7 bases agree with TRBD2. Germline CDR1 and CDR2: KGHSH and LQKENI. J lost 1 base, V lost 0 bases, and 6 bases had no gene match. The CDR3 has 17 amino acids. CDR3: CASSPPLGRESYNEQFF. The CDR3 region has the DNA TGTGCCAGCTCACCACCGCTGGGGCGGGAGTCCTACAATGAGCAGTTCTTC.

CDR3 sequence (DNA): TGTGCCAGCAGCTATGGGGATGGGGACGGGACTTTCTTT. As protein: CASSYGDGDGTFF. The rearrangement links TRBV6-1 to TRBJ1-1; D is perhaps TRBD1 (5 bases). Trimming pared 6 bases from V and 12 bases from J, leaving 20 bases between. This CDR3 is 13 amino acids long. Germline V lookup: CDR1 MNHNS, CDR2 SASEGT.

CDR3 region: CASSLATYTGELFF. The CDR3 DNA follows: TGTGCCAGCAGCTTAGCCACTTACACCGGGGAGCTGTTTTTT. V gene TRBV7-2 combines with J gene TRBJ2-2; no definite D call. The CDR3 has 14 residues. Trimming removed 0 bases from V and 3 bases from J, with 5 bases in between. Germline V CDR1 and CDR2: SGHTA, FQGNSA.

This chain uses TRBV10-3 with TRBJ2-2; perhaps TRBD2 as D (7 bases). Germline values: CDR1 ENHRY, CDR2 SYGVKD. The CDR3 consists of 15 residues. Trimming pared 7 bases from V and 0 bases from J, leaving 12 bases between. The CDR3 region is CAITVGGPNTGELFF. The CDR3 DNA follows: TGTGCCATCACCGTCGGGGGGCCGAACACCGGGGAGCTGTTTTTT.

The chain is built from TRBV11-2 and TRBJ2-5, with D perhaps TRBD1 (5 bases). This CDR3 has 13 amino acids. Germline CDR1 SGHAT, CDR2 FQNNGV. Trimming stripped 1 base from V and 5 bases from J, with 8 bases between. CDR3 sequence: CASSLGAGETQYF. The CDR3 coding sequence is TGTGCCAGCAGCTTAGGGGCAGGGGAGACCCAGTACTTC.

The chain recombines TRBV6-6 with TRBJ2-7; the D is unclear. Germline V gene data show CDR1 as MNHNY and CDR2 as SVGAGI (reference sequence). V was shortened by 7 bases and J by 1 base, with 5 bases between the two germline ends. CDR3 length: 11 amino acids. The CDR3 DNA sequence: TGTGCCAGCATGGATTCCTACGAGCAGTACTTC. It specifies CASMDSYEQYF.

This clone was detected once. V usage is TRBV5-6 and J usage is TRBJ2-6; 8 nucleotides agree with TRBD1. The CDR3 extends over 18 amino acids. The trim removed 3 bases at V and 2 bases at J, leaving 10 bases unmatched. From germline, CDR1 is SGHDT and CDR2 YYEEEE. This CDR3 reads CASSYMPQGVPGANVLTF. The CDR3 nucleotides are TGTGCCAGCAGCTATATGCCACAGGGGGTGCCTGGGGCCAACGTCCTGACTTTC.

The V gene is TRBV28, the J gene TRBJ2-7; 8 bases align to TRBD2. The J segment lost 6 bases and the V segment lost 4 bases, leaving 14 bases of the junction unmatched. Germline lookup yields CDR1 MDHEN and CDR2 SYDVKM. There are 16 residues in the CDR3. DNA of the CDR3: TGTGCCAGCAGTTACCCTTCCAGTCCACTAGCGGCCGAGCAGTACTTC. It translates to CASSYPSSPLAAEQYF.

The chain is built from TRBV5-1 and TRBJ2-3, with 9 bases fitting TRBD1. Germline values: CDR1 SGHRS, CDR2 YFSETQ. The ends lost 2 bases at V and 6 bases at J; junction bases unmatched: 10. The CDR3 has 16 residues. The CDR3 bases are TGCGCCAGCAGCTTAGACCCCGGGACAGGGTTTGATACGCAGTATTTT. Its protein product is CASSLDPGTGFDTQYF.

The CDR3 sequence: CASSLIRTIPGNEQFF. CDR3 coding DNA: TGTGCCAGCAGTTTAATCAGGACTATCCCGGGCAATGAGCAGTTCTTC. This rearrangement joins TRBV28 to TRBJ2-1; perhaps TRBD2 as D (6 bases). This CDR3 is built from 16 residues. V was cut by 2 bases and J by 6 bases, with 17 bases left in between. Germline assignment: CDR1 MDHEN and CDR2 SYDVKM.

The CDR3 spells CASSLDGTSGGNEQFF. As DNA, the CDR3 is TGCGCCAGCAGCTTGGATGGGACTAGCGGAGGTAATGAGCAGTTCTTC. V is TRBV5-1 and J is TRBJ2-1; 11 bases agree with TRBD2. CDR3 length: 16 residues. The V gene end was trimmed by 0 bases and the J gene end by 7 bases; junction bases not matched to a gene: 6. Germline V gene sequence: CDR1 SGHRS, CDR2 YFSETQ. Full variable domain (remainder filled in from reference TRBV5-1 and TRBJ2-1): KAGVTQTPRYLIKTRGQQVTLSCSPISGHRSVSWYQQTPGQGLQFLFEYFSETQRNKGNFPGRFSGRQFSNSRSEMNVSTLELGDSALYLCASSLDGTSGGNEQFFGPGTRLTVL.

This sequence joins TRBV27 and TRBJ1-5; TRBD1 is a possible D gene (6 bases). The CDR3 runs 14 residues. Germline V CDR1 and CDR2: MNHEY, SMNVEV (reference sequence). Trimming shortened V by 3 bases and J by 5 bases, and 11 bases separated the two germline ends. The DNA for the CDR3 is TGTGCCAGCAGTTTGCACAGGGATGATCAGCCCCAGCATTTT. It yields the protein CASSLHRDDQPQHF.

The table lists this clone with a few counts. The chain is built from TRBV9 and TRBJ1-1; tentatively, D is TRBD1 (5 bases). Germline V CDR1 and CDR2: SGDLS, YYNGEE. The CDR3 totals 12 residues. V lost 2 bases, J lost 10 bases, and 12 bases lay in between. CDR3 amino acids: CASSVGRQPAFF. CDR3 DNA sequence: TGTGCCAGCAGCGTGGGACGCCAACCAGCTTTCTTT.

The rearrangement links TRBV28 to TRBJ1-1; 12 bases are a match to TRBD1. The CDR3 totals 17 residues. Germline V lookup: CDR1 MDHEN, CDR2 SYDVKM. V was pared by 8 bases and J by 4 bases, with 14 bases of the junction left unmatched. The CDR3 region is CASAPGTGGDLGTEAFF. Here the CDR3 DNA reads TGTGCCAGCGCCCCCGGGACAGGGGGCGATTTGGGCACTGAAGCTTTCTTT.

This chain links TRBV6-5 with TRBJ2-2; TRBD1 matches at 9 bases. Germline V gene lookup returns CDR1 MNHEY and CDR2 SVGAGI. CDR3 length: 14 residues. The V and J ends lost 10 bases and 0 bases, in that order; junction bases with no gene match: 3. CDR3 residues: CAIWDRANTGELFF. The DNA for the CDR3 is TGTGCCATTTGGGACAGGGCGAACACCGGGGAGCTGTTTTTT.

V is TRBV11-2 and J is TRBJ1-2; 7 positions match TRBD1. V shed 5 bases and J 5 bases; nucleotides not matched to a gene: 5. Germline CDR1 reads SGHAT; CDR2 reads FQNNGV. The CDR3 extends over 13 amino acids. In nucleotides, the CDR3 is TGTGCCAGCAGCCGGGACAGCCATTATGGCTACACCTTC. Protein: CASSRDSHYGYTF.

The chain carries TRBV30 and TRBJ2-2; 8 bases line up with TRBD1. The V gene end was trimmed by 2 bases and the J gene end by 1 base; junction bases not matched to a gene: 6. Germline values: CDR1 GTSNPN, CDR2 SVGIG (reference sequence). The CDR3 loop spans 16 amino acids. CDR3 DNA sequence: TGTGCCTGGAGTAATATCGGGACAGGGAACACCGGGGAGCTGTTTTTT. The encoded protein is CAWSNIGTGNTGELFF. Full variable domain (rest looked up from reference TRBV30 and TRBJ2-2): SQTIHQWPATLVQPVGSPLSLECTVEGTSNPNLYWYRQAAGRGLQLLFYSVGIGQISSEVPQNLSASRPQDRQFILSSKKLLLSDSGFYLCAWSNIGTGNTGELFFGEGSRLTVL.

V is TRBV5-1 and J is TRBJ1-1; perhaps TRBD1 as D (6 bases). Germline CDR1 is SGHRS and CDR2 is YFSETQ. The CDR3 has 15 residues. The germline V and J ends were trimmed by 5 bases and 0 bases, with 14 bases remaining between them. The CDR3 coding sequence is TGCGCCAGCAGTTTTGGGGGCTCCGTGAACACTGAAGCTTTCTTT. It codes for CASSFGGSVNTEAFF.

The chain's CDR3 is CASSPGTYEQYF. As DNA, the CDR3 is TGTGCCAGCAGCCCCGGCACCTACGAGCAGTACTTC. The rearrangement links TRBV7-2 to TRBJ2-7; D gene unclear. Trimming removed 5 bases at V and 2 bases at J, with 7 bases between. CDR1 is SGHTA, CDR2 FQGNSA, per germline. The CDR3 loop spans 12 amino acids.

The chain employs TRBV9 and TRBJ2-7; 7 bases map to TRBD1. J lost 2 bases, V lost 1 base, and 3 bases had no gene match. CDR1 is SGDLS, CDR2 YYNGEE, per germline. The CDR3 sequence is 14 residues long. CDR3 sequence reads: CASSVSQGAYEQYF. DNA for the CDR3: TGTGCCAGCAGCGTATCCCAGGGGGCCTACGAGCAGTACTTC.

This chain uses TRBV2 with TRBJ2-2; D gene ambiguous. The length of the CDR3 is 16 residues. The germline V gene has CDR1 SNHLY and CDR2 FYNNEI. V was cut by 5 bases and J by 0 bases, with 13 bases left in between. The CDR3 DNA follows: TGTGCCAGCAGTTCCGACACAGAGTCGAACACCGGGGAGCTGTTTTTT. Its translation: CASSSDTESNTGELFF. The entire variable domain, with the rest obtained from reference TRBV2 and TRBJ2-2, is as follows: EPEVTQTPSHQVTQMGQEVILRCVPISNHLYFYWYRQILGQKVEFLVSFYNNEISEKSEIFDDQFSVERPDGSNFTLKIRSTKLEDSAMYFCASSSDTESNTGELFFGEGSRLTVL.